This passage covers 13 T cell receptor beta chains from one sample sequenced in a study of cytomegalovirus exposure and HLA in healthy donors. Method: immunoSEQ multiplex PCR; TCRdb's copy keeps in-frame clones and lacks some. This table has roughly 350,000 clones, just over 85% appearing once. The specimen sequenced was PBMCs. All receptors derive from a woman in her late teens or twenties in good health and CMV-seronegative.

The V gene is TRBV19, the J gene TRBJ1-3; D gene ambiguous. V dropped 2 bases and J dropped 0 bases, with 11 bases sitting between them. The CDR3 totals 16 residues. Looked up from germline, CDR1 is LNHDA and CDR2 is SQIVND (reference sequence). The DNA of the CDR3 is TGTGCCAGTAGTATATCGGACGGGGACTCTGGAAACACCATATATTTT. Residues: CASSISDGDSGNTIYF.

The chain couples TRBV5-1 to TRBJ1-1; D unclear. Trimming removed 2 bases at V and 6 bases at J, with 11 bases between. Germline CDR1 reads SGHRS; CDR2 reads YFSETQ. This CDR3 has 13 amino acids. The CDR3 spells CASSLERGAEAFF. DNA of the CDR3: TGCGCCAGCAGCTTAGAAAGAGGCGCTGAAGCTTTCTTT.

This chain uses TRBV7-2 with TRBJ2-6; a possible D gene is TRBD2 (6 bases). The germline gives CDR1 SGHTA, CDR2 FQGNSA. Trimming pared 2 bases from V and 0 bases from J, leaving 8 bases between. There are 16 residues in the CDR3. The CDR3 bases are TGTGCCAGCAGCTTAACGGGGGACTCTGGGGCCAACGTCCTGACTTTC. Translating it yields CASSLTGDSGANVLTF.

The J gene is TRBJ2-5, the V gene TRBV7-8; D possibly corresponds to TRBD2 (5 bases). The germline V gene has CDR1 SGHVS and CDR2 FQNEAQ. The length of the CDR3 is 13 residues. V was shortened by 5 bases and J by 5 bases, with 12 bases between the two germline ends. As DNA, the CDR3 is TGTGCCAGCAGCCCACTAGGATGGGAGACCCAGTACTTC. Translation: CASSPLGWETQYF.

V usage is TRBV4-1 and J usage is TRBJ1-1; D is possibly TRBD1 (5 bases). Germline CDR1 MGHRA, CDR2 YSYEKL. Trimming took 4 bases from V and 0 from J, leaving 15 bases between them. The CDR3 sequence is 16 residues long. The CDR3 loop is CASSPGQGFMNTEAFF. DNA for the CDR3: TGCGCCAGCAGCCCAGGTCAGGGATTTATGAACACTGAAGCTTTCTTT.

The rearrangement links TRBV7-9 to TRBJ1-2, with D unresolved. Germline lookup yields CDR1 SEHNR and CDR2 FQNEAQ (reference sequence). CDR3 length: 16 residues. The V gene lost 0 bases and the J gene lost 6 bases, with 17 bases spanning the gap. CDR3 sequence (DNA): TGTGCCAGCAGCTTAGCGGGAGCAAAGGGAGGAGATGGCTACACCTTC. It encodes CASSLAGAKGGDGYTF.

CDR3 DNA: TGTGCCAGCAGCCTTCAGGTCCCCGACAGGGAAGAAATTGGTGAGCAGTTCTTC. Translation gives CASSLQVPDREEIGEQFF. The J gene is TRBJ2-1, the V gene TRBV7-8; 7 bases are a match to TRBD1. The V and J ends lost 5 bases and 9 bases, in that order; junction bases with no gene match: 22. Germline V gives CDR1 SGHVS, CDR2 FQNEAQ. The CDR3 extends over 18 amino acids.

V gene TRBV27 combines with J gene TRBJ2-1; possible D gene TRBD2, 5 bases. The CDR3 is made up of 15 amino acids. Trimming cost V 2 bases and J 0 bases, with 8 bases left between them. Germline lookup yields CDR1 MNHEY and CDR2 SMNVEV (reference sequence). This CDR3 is CASSLAGISYNEQFF. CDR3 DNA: TGTGCCAGCAGTTTAGCCGGGATCTCCTACAATGAGCAGTTCTTC.

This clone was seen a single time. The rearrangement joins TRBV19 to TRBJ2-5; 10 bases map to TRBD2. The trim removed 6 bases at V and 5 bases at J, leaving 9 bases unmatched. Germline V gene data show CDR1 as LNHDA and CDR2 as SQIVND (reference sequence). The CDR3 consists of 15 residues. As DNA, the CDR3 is TGTGCCAGTAGGCCCGGGCTAGCGGGAGTTGAGACCCAGTACTTC. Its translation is CASRPGLAGVETQYF.

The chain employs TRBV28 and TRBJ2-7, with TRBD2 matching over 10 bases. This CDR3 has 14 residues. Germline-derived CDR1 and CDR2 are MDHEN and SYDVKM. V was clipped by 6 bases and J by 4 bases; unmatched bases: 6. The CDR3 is CASSLPGLAYEQYF. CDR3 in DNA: TGTGCCAGCAGCCTTCCGGGACTAGCGTACGAGCAGTACTTC.

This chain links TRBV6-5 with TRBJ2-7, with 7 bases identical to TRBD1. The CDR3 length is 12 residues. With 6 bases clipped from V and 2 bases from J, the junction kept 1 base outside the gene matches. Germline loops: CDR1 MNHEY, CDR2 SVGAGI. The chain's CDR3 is CASRDRAYEQYF. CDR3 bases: TGTGCCAGCAGAGACAGGGCCTACGAGCAGTACTTC.

CDR3 nucleotide sequence: TGTGCCATCAACCCAGGGGCCTCTGGGGCCAACGTCCTGACTTTC. This codes for CAINPGASGANVLTF. The rearrangement links TRBV28 to TRBJ2-6; D perhaps matches TRBD1 (6 bases). CDR3 length: 15 residues. Trimming pared 10 bases from V and 0 bases from J, leaving 13 bases between. Germline V gene sequence: CDR1 MDHEN, CDR2 SYDVKM.

CDR3 nucleotide sequence: TGTGCCAGCAGCCCCGGGACAGGGGGCCGTGAGACCCAGTACTTC. Amino acids: CASSPGTGGRETQYF. The chain couples TRBV28 to TRBJ2-5, with 12 bases that match TRBD1. CDR1 is MDHEN, CDR2 SYDVKM, per germline. CDR3 length: 15 residues. The V gene end was trimmed by 6 bases and the J gene end by 5 bases; junction bases not matched to a gene: 7.